This passage covers 26 T cell receptor beta chains from one sample sequenced in a study of blood T cell repertoires in COVID-19. The assay was immunoSEQ multiplex PCR, and TCRdb's table has in-frame clones only and misses some. The sample has about 30,000 clones, roughly nine tenths seen once. Sequenced sample: peripheral blood. Receptor source: a human donor in a cohort sampled during active COVID-19.

The rearrangement links TRBV7-8 to TRBJ2-7; 8 bases align to TRBD2. J lost 0 bases, V lost 4 bases, and 2 bases had no gene match. Germline values: CDR1 SGHVS, CDR2 FQNEAQ. CDR3 size: 14 residues. The CDR3 coding sequence is TGTGCCAGCAGCTCAAGCGGGGGCTCCTACGAGCAGTACTTC. It encodes CASSSSGGSYEQYF.

The CDR3 DNA is TGTGCCAGTAGTGGGGCACGGGAGGGCCCCACAGATACGCAGTATTTT. This encodes CASSGAREGPTDTQYF. The chain has TRBV19 and TRBJ2-3, with 8 bases matching TRBD2. This CDR3 spans 16 amino acids. Trimming cost V 5 bases and J 2 bases; bases outside gene matches: 9. CDR1 and CDR2 (germline): LNHDA, SQIVND (reference sequence). The full variable domain, rest sourced from reference TRBV19 and TRBJ2-3, is DGGITQSPKYLFRKEGQNVTLSCEQNLNHDAMYWYRQDPGQGLRLIYYSQIVNDFQKGDIAEGYSVSREKKESFPLTVTSAQKNPTAFYLCASSGAREGPTDTQYFGPGTRLTVL.

CDR3 in DNA: TGTGCCTGGAGTCGGGGGGGAGCCACAGATACGCAGTATTTT. It encodes CAWSRGGATDTQYF. This chain uses TRBV30 with TRBJ2-3, with TRBD2 matching over 8 bases. Germline V CDR1 and CDR2: GTSNPN, SVGIG (reference sequence). This CDR3 spans 14 amino acids. Trimming removed 2 bases from V and 2 bases from J; junction bases left unmatched: 3. The entire variable domain, with the rest obtained from reference TRBV30 and TRBJ2-3, is as follows: SQTIHQWPATLVQPVGSPLSLECTVEGTSNPNLYWYRQAAGRGLQLLFYSVGIGQISSEVPQNLSASRPQDRQFILSSKKLLLSDSGFYLCAWSRGGATDTQYFGPGTRLTVL.

V usage is TRBV5-6 and J usage is TRBJ1-1; 8 positions agree with TRBD1. Germline lookup yields CDR1 SGHDT and CDR2 YYEEEE. V shed 7 bases and J 9 bases; nucleotides not matched to a gene: 11. This CDR3 spans 13 amino acids. The CDR3 DNA sequence: TGTGCCAGCTTCTTGACCGGGACAGGAAAAGCTTTCTTT. Translating gives CASFLTGTGKAFF. Looking up the rest from reference TRBV5-6 and TRBJ1-1 gives the full variable domain: DAGVTQSPTHLIKTRGQQVTLRCSPKSGHDTVSWYQQALGQGPQFIFQYYEEEERQRGNFPDRFSGHQFPNYSSELNVNALLLGDSALYLCASFLTGTGKAFFGQGTRLTVV.

V is TRBV3-1 (or the pseudogene TRBV3-2) and J is TRBJ2-5; 7 bases are shared with TRBD2. This CDR3 has 14 residues. Germline V gene sequence: CDR1 LGHDT, CDR2 YNNKEL (reference sequence). The V gene end was trimmed by 1 base and the J gene end by 2 bases; junction bases not matched to a gene: 1. This CDR3 is CASSQGGGQETQYF. CDR3 DNA sequence: TGTGCCAGCAGCCAAGGGGGGGGGCAAGAGACCCAGTACTTC.

V usage is TRBV18 and J usage is TRBJ2-1; 15 bases line up with TRBD2. The CDR3 runs 16 residues. CDR1 KGHSH and CDR2 LQKENI come from the germline V gene. Germline trimming cut 5 bases from V and 9 bases from J; bases unmatched to any gene: 8. The CDR3 DNA is TGTGCCAGCTCAATTCCGGGACTAGCGGGAGGTGGTGAGCAGTTCTTC. Translated: CASSIPGLAGGGEQFF.

The V call is TRBV30, the J call TRBJ2-1, with 16 bases matching TRBD2. The V gene end was trimmed by 2 bases and the J gene end by 2 bases; junction bases not matched to a gene: 3. This CDR3 contains 17 residues. Germline V gene lookup returns CDR1 GTSNPN and CDR2 SVGIG (reference sequence). CDR3: CAWSRGTSGGAYNEQFF. CDR3 in DNA: TGTGCCTGGAGTCGAGGGACTAGCGGGGGGGCCTACAATGAGCAGTTCTTC.

This chain joins TRBV9 and TRBJ1-2; no definite D call. The length of the CDR3 is 15 residues. Trimming took 3 bases from V and 2 from J, leaving 14 bases between them. From germline, CDR1 is SGDLS and CDR2 YYNGEE. Here the CDR3 reads CASSAHSNLNYGYTF. The CDR3 DNA sequence: TGTGCCAGCAGCGCGCACAGCAACCTAAACTATGGCTACACCTTC. The variable domain in full, completed from reference TRBV9 and TRBJ1-2, reads DSGVTQTPKHLITATGQRVTLRCSPRSGDLSVYWYQQSLDQGLQFLIQYYNGEERAKGNILERFSAQQFPDLHSELNLSSLELGDSALYFCASSAHSNLNYGYTFGSGTRLTVV.

The V gene is TRBV4-2, the J gene TRBJ2-3; 10 nucleotides line up with TRBD2. Germline-derived CDR1 and CDR2 are LGHNA and YNFKEQ. CDR3 length equals 17 residues. Trimming took 4 bases from V and 4 from J; bases not matched to a gene: 11. Here the CDR3 reads CASSPSGAGGRADTQYF. CDR3 DNA sequence: TGTGCCAGCAGCCCCTCGGGAGCGGGGGGGCGTGCAGATACGCAGTATTTT.

The CDR3 here is CASSHKPQRSSTDTQYF. CDR3 nucleotides: TGTGCCAGCAGTCACAAACCTCAGCGGTCTAGCACAGATACGCAGTATTTT. V and J are TRBV6-6 and TRBJ2-3; possible D gene TRBD2, 5 bases. Trimming cost V 5 bases and J 0 bases, with 18 bases left between them. The germline gives CDR1 MNHNY, CDR2 SVGAGI (reference sequence). The CDR3 is 17 amino acids.

V usage is TRBV30 and J usage is TRBJ1-1; 8 positions match TRBD1. CDR3 size: 14 residues. The V and J ends lost 3 bases and 1 base, in that order; junction bases with no gene match: 4. Per germline, CDR1 GTSNPN and CDR2 SVGIG (reference sequence). The CDR3 DNA reads as TGTGCCTGGAGCCGGACAGGGCGGAACACTGAAGCTTTCTTT. It specifies CAWSRTGRNTEAFF.

The CDR3: CASRLTGGISYEQYF. The DNA of the CDR3 is TGTGCCAGCAGGCTAACAGGGGGCATAAGTTACGAGCAGTACTTC. This sequence joins TRBV6-6 and TRBJ2-7; TRBD1 agrees at 9 bases. Per germline, CDR1 MNHNY and CDR2 SVGAGI (reference sequence). The CDR3 is made up of 15 amino acids. V was pared by 6 bases and J by 4 bases, with 10 bases of the junction left unmatched.

This rearrangement joins TRBV25-1 to TRBJ2-7; 8 nucleotides line up with TRBD1. The CDR3 runs 15 residues. Germline assignment: CDR1 MGHDK and CDR2 SYGVNS. V lost 3 bases and J lost 1; bases outside the gene matches: 5. In DNA form, the CDR3 reads TGTGCCAGCAGTGAGTCCGGGACAGGTTCCTACGAGCAGTACTTC. Amino acids: CASSESGTGSYEQYF.

The table lists this clone with a few counts. The gene calls are TRBV2 and TRBJ1-4; TRBD1 matches 7 bases. The CDR3 runs 16 residues. CDR1 and CDR2 from the germline V gene are SNHLY and FYNNEI. With V trimmed by 4 bases and J by 2 bases, 7 bases remained unmatched. The CDR3, as DNA: TGTGCCAGCAGTGGGGGACAGTTCGCCACTAATGAAAAACTGTTTTTT. Translation: CASSGGQFATNEKLFF. Full variable domain (remainder filled in from reference TRBV2 and TRBJ1-4): EPEVTQTPSHQVTQMGQEVILRCVPISNHLYFYWYRQILGQKVEFLVSFYNNEISEKSEIFDDQFSVERPDGSNFTLKIRSTKLEDSAMYFCASSGGQFATNEKLFFGSGTQLSVL.

The rearrangement uses TRBV25-1 and TRBJ2-2, with 10 positions matching TRBD1. Trimming at V came to 3 bases and at J to 7 bases, leaving 8 bases not matched to a gene. This CDR3 comprises 16 residues. Germline-derived CDR1 and CDR2 are MGHDK and SYGVNS. In DNA, the CDR3 is TGTGCCAGCAGTGACCGGGACAGGGGACTGCTCGGGGAGCTGTTTTTT. It yields the protein CASSDRDRGLLGELFF.

The chain carries TRBV3-1 (or the pseudogene TRBV3-2) and TRBJ1-1; D gene uncertain. Trimming took off 2 bases at V and 0 bases at J, with 7 bases between the two ends. Germline-derived CDR1 and CDR2 are LGHDT and YNNKEL (reference sequence). CDR3 length equals 14 residues. This CDR3 reads CASSQSDLNTEAFF. The CDR3 DNA sequence: TGTGCCAGCAGCCAAAGCGACCTGAACACTGAAGCTTTCTTT.

The V and J genes are TRBV29-1 and TRBJ2-4, with TRBD2 matching over 12 bases. The length of the CDR3 is 17 residues. The J segment lost 0 bases and the V segment lost 5 bases, leaving 8 bases of the junction unmatched. CDR1 is SQVTM, CDR2 ANQGSEA, per germline. The CDR3 DNA reads TGCAGCGTTCAAGCCCCTAGCGGGGGGGTAGCCAAAAACATTCAGTACTTC. It yields the protein CSVQAPSGGVAKNIQYF. Full variable domain (missing parts from reference TRBV29-1 and TRBJ2-4): SAVISQKPSRDICQRGTSLTIQCQVDSQVTMMFWYRQQPGQSLTLIATANQGSEATYESGFVIDKFPISRPNLTFSTLTVSNMSPEDSSIYLCSVQAPSGGVAKNIQYFGAGTRLSVL.

The chain is built from TRBV27 and TRBJ2-2, with TRBD2 matching 14 bases. Unmatched junction bases numbered 12, after V lost 5 bases and J lost 4 bases. Per germline, CDR1 MNHEY and CDR2 SMNVEV (reference sequence). This CDR3 is built from 19 residues. CDR3 in amino acids: CASSPGLAGVSRGTGELFF. In DNA, the CDR3 is TGTGCCAGCAGTCCGGGACTAGCGGGGGTTTCGAGGGGCACCGGGGAGCTGTTTTTT.

The V call is TRBV11-3, the J call TRBJ2-2; TRBD2 matches 14 bases. This CDR3 has 18 residues. The V and J ends lost 4 bases and 5 bases, in that order; junction bases with no gene match: 9. Germline V gene data show CDR1 as SGHNT and CDR2 as YENEEA. CDR3 sequence: CASSYEGLAGVGTGELFF. CDR3 bases: TGTGCCAGCAGCTATGAGGGACTAGCGGGAGTGGGAACCGGGGAGCTGTTTTTT.

This chain connects TRBV5-1 to TRBJ2-3, with 10 bases matching TRBD2. CDR1 SGHRS and CDR2 YFSETQ come from the germline V gene. This CDR3 is 15 amino acids long. Losses at the gene ends were 4 bases for V and 2 bases for J; bases not matched to a gene: 4. CDR3 sequence (DNA): TGCGCCAGCAGCCAAAGCGGGGGGGTCACAGATACGCAGTATTTT. The encoded protein is CASSQSGGVTDTQYF.

A single count supports this clone. The chain links TRBV18 to TRBJ2-1, with D possibly TRBD2 on 6 matching bases. The V and J ends lost 8 bases and 9 bases respectively, with 14 bases between them. CDR3 size: 12 residues. CDR1 and CDR2 (germline): KGHSH, LQKENI. CDR3 sequence reads: CASAGTPGEQFF. DNA for the CDR3: TGTGCCAGCGCCGGGACTCCGGGTGAGCAGTTCTTC.

The genes are TRBV27 and TRBJ2-3; D not certain. Germline CDR1 reads MNHEY; CDR2 reads SMNVEV (reference sequence). With 6 bases removed from V and 6 bases from J, the gap between germline ends came to 10 bases. CDR3 length: 12 residues. The CDR3 region is CASRTAGDTQYF. The CDR3 DNA sequence: TGTGCCAGCAGAACGGCCGGGGATACGCAGTATTTT.

J is TRBJ2-7 and V is TRBV2; TRBD2 matches at 14 bases. The CDR3 is 16 residues long. The V gene end was trimmed by 6 bases and the J gene end by 2 bases; junction bases not matched to a gene: 6. Germline values: CDR1 SNHLY, CDR2 FYNNEI. The CDR3 is CASRRLAGGGTYEQYF. The CDR3 coding sequence is TGTGCCAGCAGAAGACTAGCGGGGGGGGGCACCTACGAGCAGTACTTC.

As regards this clone: Relative to the germline gene, one junction end is altered; a read error may explain this. This chain links TRBV7-8 with TRBJ2-7; TRBD2 matches 9 bases. This CDR3 contains 15 residues. Germline V gene sequence: CDR1 SGHVS, CDR2 FQNEAQ. CDR3: CASSLAGAFSYEQYF. CDR3 DNA sequence: TGTGCCAGCAGTTTAGCGGGGGCCTTTTCCTACGAGCAGTACTTC.

CDR3 sequence: CASSYSRVRTGYGYTF. The CDR3 bases are TGTGCCAGCAGTTACTCGAGGGTCCGGACAGGCTATGGCTACACCTTC. J is TRBJ1-2 and V is TRBV6-6; 7 nucleotides agree with TRBD1. With V trimmed by 0 bases and J by 4 bases, 8 bases remained unmatched. Germline V gene lookup returns CDR1 MNHNY and CDR2 SVGAGI (reference sequence). The CDR3 consists of 16 residues.

The rearrangement joins TRBV3-1 (or the pseudogene TRBV3-2) to TRBJ2-3, with 9 bases fitting TRBD2. CDR3 length equals 15 residues. Unmatched junction bases numbered 9, after V lost 0 bases and J lost 11 bases. Germline CDR1 and CDR2: LGHDT and YNNKEL (reference sequence). Here the CDR3 reads CASSQDRRGGRGQYF. The CDR3 DNA is TGTGCCAGCAGCCAAGATAGGCGGGGGGGAAGAGGGCAGTATTTT.